The source of this T cell receptor (beta chain) is a study of shared clonotypes between healthy human individuals. Naive CD8 cells lacked CD45RO, underwent positive selection for CCR7 and left out terminally differentiated effector memory CD45RA+ cells. Donors, healthy HIV-negative adults, lacked recent acute infections or vaccinations. CDR1 is MDHEN and CDR2 is SYDVKM in the germline V gene. V lost 7 bases and J lost 7; bases outside the gene matches: 13. CDR3 length equals 14 residues. Note on this clone: The antigen is not known.

Execution of the assay was at deep level. Replicate PCRs run on sorted subsets employed approximately 180 ng DNA, around 27,000 T cell genomes. Data came from immunoSEQ multiplex PCR; TCRdb stores just in-frame clones and leaves some out. The sample lists 550,000 to 750,000 clones; approximately 90% were seen once. Study results and limitations: Among donors, clonotype sharing was expected to be affected by sequencing depth.

The V gene is TRBV28, the J gene TRBJ2-7; 7 nucleotides line up with TRBD1. The TCR comes from a man younger than 45 in good health. The specimen was naive CD8+ T cells sorted from blood. CDR3 coding DNA: TGTGCCAGCAACCCGGTAAAGGGGGCTAGGGAGCAGTACTTC. Its translation: CASNPVKGAREQYF.